These 25 T cell receptor beta chains share one sample of origin, sequenced in a study of T cell responses to AZD1222 COVID-19 vaccine. Assay: immunoSEQ multiplex PCR; the TCRdb copy retains only in-frame clones and omits some. The table lists 98,000 or so clones, about 89% of them singletons. The specimen was peripheral blood, collected on day 0 of AZD1222 vaccination. The origin of the receptors is an adult in good health.

The chain carries TRBV5-4 and TRBJ1-2; 8 bases match TRBD1. Losses at the gene ends were 5 bases for V and 4 bases for J; bases not matched to a gene: 10. The CDR3 runs to 15 residues. Germline loops: CDR1 SGHNT, CDR2 YYREEE (reference sequence). The CDR3 reads CASRFRGQGFYGYTF. CDR3 nucleotide sequence: TGTGCCAGCAGGTTCCGAGGACAGGGATTCTATGGCTACACCTTC.

In its sample, this clone was seen once. The rearrangement links TRBV9 to TRBJ2-7; D is unclear. The CDR3 runs 10 residues. Germline CDR1 and CDR2: SGDLS and YYNGEE. Trimming cost V 3 bases and J 3 bases, with 1 base left between them. The CDR3 DNA sequence: TGTGCCAGCAGCGACTACGAGCAGTACTTC. Protein sequence: CASSDYEQYF.

The rearrangement joins TRBV6-5 to TRBJ1-1, with D hard to call. The CDR3 consists of 12 residues. Germline CDR1 is MNHEY and CDR2 is SVGAGI. V was cut by 9 bases and J by 2 bases, with 10 bases left in between. CDR3 DNA sequence: TGTGCCAGTACCCGGGTCAACACTGAAGCTTTCTTT. Protein: CASTRVNTEAFF.

J is TRBJ2-3 and V is TRBV9; D could derive from TRBD1 or TRBD2 (6 bases each). The length of the CDR3 is 16 residues. V gave up 1 base and J gave up 2 bases, with 14 bases separating them. CDR1 is SGDLS, CDR2 YYNGEE, per germline. CDR3 sequence reads: CASSVSGGRDTDTQYF. The CDR3 DNA reads TGTGCCAGCAGCGTAAGTGGGGGGCGCGACACAGATACGCAGTATTTT. Drawing the rest from reference TRBV9 and TRBJ2-3, the complete variable domain is DSGVTQTPKHLITATGQRVTLRCSPRSGDLSVYWYQQSLDQGLQFLIQYYNGEERAKGNILERFSAQQFPDLHSELNLSSLELGDSALYFCASSVSGGRDTDTQYFGPGTRLTVL.

This chain joins TRBV5-1 and TRBJ2-7; 10 bases agree with TRBD1. Germline values: CDR1 SGHRS, CDR2 YFSETQ. The ends lost 1 base at V and 3 bases at J; junction bases unmatched: 7. This CDR3 spans 16 amino acids. The CDR3 loop is CASSLSFRTGGYEQYF. DNA for the CDR3: TGCGCCAGCAGCTTGTCTTTTCGGACAGGGGGCTACGAGCAGTACTTC. Supplemented by reference TRBV5-1 and TRBJ2-7, the full variable domain reads KAGVTQTPRYLIKTRGQQVTLSCSPISGHRSVSWYQQTPGQGLQFLFEYFSETQRNKGNFPGRFSGRQFSNSRSEMNVSTLELGDSALYLCASSLSFRTGGYEQYFGPGTRLTVT.

The chain is built from TRBV5-5 and TRBJ2-2; TRBD1 aligns across 7 bases. Germline V lookup: CDR1 SGHKS, CDR2 YYEKEE (reference sequence). The CDR3 has 15 amino acids. V trimming: 3 bases; J trimming: 2 bases; junction bases outside the gene matches: 4. The CDR3 DNA is TGTGCCAGCAGCTACGGACAGGTTAACACCGGGGAGCTGTTTTTT. Encoded protein: CASSYGQVNTGELFF. Combining the CDR3 with reference TRBV5-5 and TRBJ2-2 gives the whole variable domain DAGVTQSPTHLIKTRGQQVTLRCSPISGHKSVSWYQQVLGQGPQFIFQYYEKEERGRGNFPDRFSARQFPNYSSELNVNALLLGDSALYLCASSYGQVNTGELFFGEGSRLTVL.

V is TRBV23-1 and J is TRBJ1-2; no firm D call. TRBV23-1 is an open reading frame, and its role is uncertain. The CDR3 runs to 11 residues. The V end lost 0 bases, the J end lost 8 bases, and 4 bases lay between the germline ends. Here the CDR3 reads CASSQSEGYTF. DNA of the CDR3: TGCGCCAGCAGTCAATCTGAGGGCTACACCTTC.

CDR3 region: CASSSARGAYEQYF. Written as DNA, the CDR3 is TGTGCCAGCAGCAGCGCGCGGGGGGCGTACGAGCAGTACTTC. The chain carries TRBV6-5 and TRBJ2-7, with 8 positions matching TRBD2. Germline loops: CDR1 MNHEY, CDR2 SVGAGI. There are 14 residues in the CDR3. Trimming at V came to 6 bases and at J to 4 bases, leaving 8 bases not matched to a gene.

J is TRBJ1-1 and V is TRBV5-1; D is undetermined. This CDR3 is 13 amino acids long. Germline V gene lookup returns CDR1 SGHRS and CDR2 YFSETQ. With 0 bases removed from V and 7 bases from J, the gap between germline ends came to 10 bases. The CDR3 loop is CASSLAGRNEAFF. The CDR3 nucleotides read TGCGCCAGCAGCTTGGCCGGGCGGAATGAAGCTTTCTTT. Full variable domain (remainder filled in from reference TRBV5-1 and TRBJ1-1): KAGVTQTPRYLIKTRGQQVTLSCSPISGHRSVSWYQQTPGQGLQFLFEYFSETQRNKGNFPGRFSGRQFSNSRSEMNVSTLELGDSALYLCASSLAGRNEAFFGQGTRLTVV.

Turning to this clone: Because it lacks the conserved phenylalanine or tryptophan at the end, this CDR3 is likely a read error. V gene TRBV2 combines with J gene TRBJ1-6, with D unclear. The CDR3 spans 11 residues. The ends were cut back, 8 bases at V and 5 bases at J, with 4 bases in the middle. CDR1 and CDR2 from the germline V gene are SNHLY and FYNNEI. CDR3 sequence (DNA): TGTGCCAGCCAGAATAATTCACCCCTCCACCTT. Its translation: CASQNNSPLHL.

The V and J genes are TRBV4-1 and TRBJ1-1; D is unresolved. V lost 1 base to trimming and J lost 1 base, with 10 bases between them. Per germline, CDR1 MGHRA and CDR2 YSYEKL. The CDR3 runs 15 residues. The chain's CDR3 is CASSQVGSRNTEAFF. CDR3 bases: TGCGCCAGCAGCCAAGTTGGGTCCAGGAACACTGAAGCTTTCTTT.

This chain uses TRBV4-1 with TRBJ1-2; no reliable D call. Trimming took 3 bases from V and 4 from J, leaving 12 bases between them. This CDR3 has 14 amino acids. The V gene's germline CDR1 is MGHRA and CDR2 YSYEKL. The chain's CDR3 is CASSQPTSSYGYTF. Written as DNA, the CDR3 is TGCGCCAGCAGCCAGCCAACGTCTTCCTATGGCTACACCTTC.

The CDR3 spells CASTDERENQPQHF. CDR3 bases: TGTGCCAGCACCGATGAACGGGAGAATCAGCCCCAGCATTTT. V usage is TRBV6-5 and J usage is TRBJ1-5; D unclear. CDR1 and CDR2 from the germline V gene are MNHEY and SVGAGI. This CDR3 has 14 residues. V was clipped by 7 bases and J by 4 bases, with 14 bases between them.

About this clone: Different DNA sequences within this sample yield the same CDR3. This chain links TRBV6-1 with TRBJ1-1; D possibly corresponds to TRBD1 (5 bases). Trimming took 1 base from V and 2 from J, leaving 8 bases between them. Per the germline V gene, CDR1 is MNHNS and CDR2 is SASEGT. The CDR3 sequence is 14 residues long. This chain's CDR3 is CASSEGGTNTEAFF. The CDR3 DNA sequence: TGTGCCAGCAGTGAAGGGGGGACCAACACTGAAGCTTTCTTT.

Regarding this clone: The sample contains more than one DNA sequence encoding this CDR3. The rearrangement links TRBV9 to TRBJ1-2; TRBD1 might be the D (5 bases). The CDR3 extends over 14 amino acids. Trimming took 0 bases from V and 5 from J, leaving 11 bases between them. Germline V gives CDR1 SGDLS, CDR2 YYNGEE. CDR3 DNA: TGTGCCAGCAGCGTAGGAGGCCAGGGTTATGGCTACACCTTC. Protein: CASSVGGQGYGYTF.

The chain employs TRBV11-3 and TRBJ1-5; no clear D. CDR1 and CDR2 from the germline V gene are SGHNT and YENEEA. This CDR3 contains 12 residues. Trimming took off 1 base at V and 7 bases at J, with 5 bases between the two ends. CDR3: CASSLGGQPQHF. The CDR3 DNA follows: TGTGCCAGCAGCTTAGGAGGGCAGCCCCAGCATTTT.

The chain recombines TRBV21-1 with TRBJ1-6; the D call of TRBD1 is as the table states it, not checked on the DNA. TRBV21-1 is labeled a pseudogene. The CDR3 covers 17 residues. The CDR3, as DNA: TGTGCCAGCAGCAAAACGTTTCCAGGGACCTATAATTCACCCCTCCACTTT. Translating gives CASSKTFPGTYNSPLHF.

The chain carries TRBV4-1 and TRBJ2-1, with D perhaps matching TRBD2 (7 bases). V was clipped by 1 base and J by 5 bases, with 18 bases between them. Germline V lookup: CDR1 MGHRA, CDR2 YSYEKL. The CDR3 totals 17 residues. This CDR3 is CASSQGRVGGRHNEQFF. The CDR3 nucleotides are TGCGCCAGCAGCCAAGGGAGAGTGGGGGGGCGCCACAATGAGCAGTTCTTC.

The V and J genes are TRBV6-4 and TRBJ2-1; D perhaps matches TRBD1 (5 bases). The germline V and J ends were trimmed by 5 bases and 7 bases, with 12 bases remaining between them. Germline assignment: CDR1 MRHNA and CDR2 SNTAGT. CDR3 length: 13 residues. CDR3 nucleotide sequence: TGTGCCAGCAGTTATGGACAAGGTAATGAGCAGTTCTTC. Translation: CASSYGQGNEQFF.

In DNA, the CDR3 is TGTGCCAGCAGTTTTACGGTAAACACTGAAGCTTTCTTT. Amino acids: CASSFTVNTEAFF. The rearrangement links TRBV12-3 or TRBV12-4 to TRBJ1-1; D is unclear. There are 13 residues in the CDR3. V was shortened by 3 bases and J by 2 bases, with 7 bases between the two germline ends.

This clone rates as medium-sized. Compared with germline, one end of the junction differs, possibly owing to a read error. This chain joins TRBV7-7 and TRBJ2-1; D ambiguous. This CDR3 region has 16 residues. Germline-derived CDR1 and CDR2 are SSHAT and FNYEAQ (reference sequence). CDR3 in DNA: TGTGCTAGCAGCTTAGATGGCGGAGTCTCCTACAATGAGCAGTTCTTC. As protein: CASSLDGGVSYNEQFF.

V and J are TRBV25-1 and TRBJ1-1, with D possibly TRBD1 on 6 matching bases. This CDR3 comprises 14 residues. Trimming removed 3 bases from V and 3 bases from J, with 11 bases in between. The germline V gene encodes CDR1 MGHDK and CDR2 SYGVNS. CDR3 DNA: TGTGCCAGCAGTGAGTACAGGGACCACACTGAAGCTTTCTTT. Translation: CASSEYRDHTEAFF.

The V and J genes are TRBV19 and TRBJ2-5; D perhaps matches TRBD2 (5 bases). V was cut by 9 bases and J by 2 bases, with 13 bases left in between. The CDR3 runs 13 residues. CDR1 and CDR2 from the germline V gene are LNHDA and SQIVND (reference sequence). Here the CDR3 reads CASGVGRQETQYF. In nucleotides, the CDR3 is TGTGCCAGCGGCGTGGGGAGACAAGAGACCCAGTACTTC.

The V and J genes are TRBV10-3 and TRBJ1-1, with D tentatively TRBD1 (5 bases). CDR1 is ENHRY, CDR2 SYGVKD, per germline. The CDR3 contains 15 residues. The V end was cut by 5 bases, the J end by 0 bases, with 13 bases between. In DNA, the CDR3 is TGTGCCATCAGTAGCTGGGGGACGGTGAACACTGAAGCTTTCTTT. It translates to CAISSWGTVNTEAFF.

V gene TRBV10-3 combines with J gene TRBJ1-1; maybe TRBD1 (5 bases). Germline CDR1 ENHRY, CDR2 SYGVKD. V lost 2 bases to trimming and J lost 4 bases, with 20 bases between them. The CDR3 extends over 17 amino acids. As DNA, the CDR3 is TGTGCCATCAGTGAGACCCCCCTTGGGGGAGGCGTCACTGAAGCTTTCTTT. It codes for CAISETPLGGGVTEAFF.